This TCR beta chain derives from a study of shared clonotypes between healthy human individuals. Measured with immunoSEQ multiplex PCR; TCRdb has only the in-frame clones, and not every one. In the table there are more than 2 million clones, roughly 94% of which are singletons. Naive CD8 cells lacked CD45RO and underwent positive selection for CCR7, leaving out terminally differentiated effector memory CD45RA+ cells. As regards this clone: Other nucleotide sequences from this sample produce the same CDR3.

Sample: naive CD8+ T cells sorted from blood. The sequence was collected from a man between 18 and 29 years old in good health.

The CDR3 region is CASSYGVEQYF. The CDR3 DNA reads TGTGCCAGCAGTTACGGCGTCGAGCAGTACTTC. The V gene is TRBV6-6, the J gene TRBJ2-7; D ambiguous. Per germline, CDR1 MNHNY and CDR2 SVGAGI (reference sequence). V was shortened by 2 bases and J by 6 bases, with 5 bases between the two germline ends. The CDR3 loop spans 11 amino acids.